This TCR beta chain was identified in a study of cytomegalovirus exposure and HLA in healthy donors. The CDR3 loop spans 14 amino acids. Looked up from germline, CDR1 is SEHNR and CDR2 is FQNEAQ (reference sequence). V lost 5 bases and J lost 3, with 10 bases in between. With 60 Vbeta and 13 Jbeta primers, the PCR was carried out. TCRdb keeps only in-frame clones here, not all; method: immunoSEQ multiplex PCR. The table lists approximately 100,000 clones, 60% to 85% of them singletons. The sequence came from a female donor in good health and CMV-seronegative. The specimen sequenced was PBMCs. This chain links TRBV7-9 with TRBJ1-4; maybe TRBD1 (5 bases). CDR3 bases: TGTGCCAGCAGCCAAGACAGAGCTAATGAAAAACTGTTTTTT. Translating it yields CASSQDRANEKLFF.